This T cell receptor beta chain was captured by sequencing in a study of cytomegalovirus exposure and HLA in healthy donors. This clone was counted only a few times. Its matching antigen is unknown. General study findings and limits: According to an earlier analysis, most TCR beta V segments yielded productive rearrangements about 87% or about 30% of the time. The availability of immune exposure information extended only to CMV serostatus.

CDR3 size: 14 residues. Germline CDR1 SGHTA, CDR2 FQGNSA. V was trimmed by 0 bases and J by 2 bases, leaving 7 bases between them. It was with 60 Vbeta and 13 Jbeta primers that the PCR ran. Data came from immunoSEQ multiplex PCR; TCRdb stores just in-frame clones and leaves some out. The sample lists roughly 190,000 clones, around a tenth occurring once. This TCR was recovered from a woman aged 30 to 39 in good health and CMV-seropositive. The sequencing input was PBMCs. This rearrangement joins TRBV7-2 to TRBJ2-5; D not resolved. This CDR3 is CASSLAGPQETQYF. CDR3 nucleotides: TGTGCCAGCAGCTTAGCGGGCCCTCAAGAGACCCAGTACTTC.